The T cell receptor beta chain under discussion was sequenced for a study of blood T cells in healthy people across ages. Study results and caveats: With unsorted PBMCs, a conclusive comparison of naive versus antigen-experienced cells was not possible.

The CDR3 consists of 16 residues. V was pared by 8 bases and J by 3 bases, with 9 bases of the junction left unmatched. Germline CDR1 LNHDA, CDR2 SQIVND (reference sequence). Every donor gave 8 to 10 milliliters of peripheral blood. Concerning this clonotype itself: Its specificity is unknown.

A second PCR, run for roughly 7 to 12 cycles, used a sample-barcoded 5' primer plus a J-beta primer mix. TCRdb passed the 5' RACE reads through MiXCR, listing each CDR3 protein once. Among hundreds of thousands of distinct CDR3 sequences listed, roughly a quarter were seen once. The sample was also reused in another study, on T cells of mothers and their children.

The chain recombines TRBV19 with TRBJ2-5, with 13 bases lining up with TRBD2. This sequence was found in a boy aged 2-9 years in good health. Sequenced: blood. The CDR3 sequence: CASQPRLAGGEETQYF. The CDR3 region has the DNA TGTGCCAGTCAACCCCGACTAGCGGGGGGCGAAGAGACCCAGTACTTC.